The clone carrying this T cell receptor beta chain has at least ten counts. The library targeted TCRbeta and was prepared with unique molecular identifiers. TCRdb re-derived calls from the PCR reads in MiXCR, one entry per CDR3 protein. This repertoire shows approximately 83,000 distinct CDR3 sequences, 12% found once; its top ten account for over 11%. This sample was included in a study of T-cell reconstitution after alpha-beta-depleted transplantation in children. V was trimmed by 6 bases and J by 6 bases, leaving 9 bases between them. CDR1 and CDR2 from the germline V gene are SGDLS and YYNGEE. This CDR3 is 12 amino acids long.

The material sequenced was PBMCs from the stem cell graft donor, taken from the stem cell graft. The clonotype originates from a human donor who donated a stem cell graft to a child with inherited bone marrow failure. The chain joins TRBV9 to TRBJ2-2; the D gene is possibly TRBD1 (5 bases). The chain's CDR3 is CASNMGPGELFF. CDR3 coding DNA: TGTGCCAGCAACATGGGGCCCGGGGAGCTGTTTTTT.